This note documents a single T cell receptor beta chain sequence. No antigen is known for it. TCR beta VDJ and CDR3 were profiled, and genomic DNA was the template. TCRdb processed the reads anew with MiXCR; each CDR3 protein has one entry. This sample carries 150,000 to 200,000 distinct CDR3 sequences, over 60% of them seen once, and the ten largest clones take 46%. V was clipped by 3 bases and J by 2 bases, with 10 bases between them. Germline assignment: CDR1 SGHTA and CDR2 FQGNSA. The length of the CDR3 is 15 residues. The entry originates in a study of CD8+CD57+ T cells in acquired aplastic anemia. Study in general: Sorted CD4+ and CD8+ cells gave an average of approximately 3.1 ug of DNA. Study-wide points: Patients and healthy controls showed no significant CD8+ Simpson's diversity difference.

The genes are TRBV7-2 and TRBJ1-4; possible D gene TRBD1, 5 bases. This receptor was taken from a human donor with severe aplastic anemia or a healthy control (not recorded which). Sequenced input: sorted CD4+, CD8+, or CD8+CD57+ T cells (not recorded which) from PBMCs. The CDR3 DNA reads TGTGCCAGCAGCTTGTCCGGGACGACTAATGAAAAACTGTTTTTT. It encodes CASSLSGTTNEKLFF.